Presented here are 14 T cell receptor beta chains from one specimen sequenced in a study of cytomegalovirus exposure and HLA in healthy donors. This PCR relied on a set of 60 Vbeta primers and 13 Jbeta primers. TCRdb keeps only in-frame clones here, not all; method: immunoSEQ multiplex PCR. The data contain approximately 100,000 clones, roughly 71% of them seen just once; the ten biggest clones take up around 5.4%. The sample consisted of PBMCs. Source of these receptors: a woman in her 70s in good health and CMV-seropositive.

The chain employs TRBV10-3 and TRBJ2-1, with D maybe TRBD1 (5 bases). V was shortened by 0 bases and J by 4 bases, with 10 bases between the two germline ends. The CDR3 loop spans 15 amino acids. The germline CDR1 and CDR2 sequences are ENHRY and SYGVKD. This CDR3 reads CAISESRDSYNEQFF. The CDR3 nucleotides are TGTGCCATCAGTGAGTCCCGAGACAGTTACAATGAGCAGTTCTTC.

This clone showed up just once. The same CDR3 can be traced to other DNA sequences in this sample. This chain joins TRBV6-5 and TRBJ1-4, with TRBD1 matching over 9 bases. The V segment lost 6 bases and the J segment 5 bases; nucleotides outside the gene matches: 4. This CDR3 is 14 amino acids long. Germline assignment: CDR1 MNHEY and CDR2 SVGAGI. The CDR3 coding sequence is TGTGCCAGCAGCAGACAGGGGGGGAATGAAAAACTGTTTTTT. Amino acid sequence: CASSRQGGNEKLFF.

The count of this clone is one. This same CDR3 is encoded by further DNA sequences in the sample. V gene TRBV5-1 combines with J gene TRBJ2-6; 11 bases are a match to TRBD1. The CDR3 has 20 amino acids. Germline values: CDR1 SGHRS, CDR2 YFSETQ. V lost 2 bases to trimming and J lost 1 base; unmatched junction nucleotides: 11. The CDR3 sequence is CASSFPRGQGAQSGANVLTF. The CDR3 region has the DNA TGCGCCAGCAGCTTCCCCCGAGGACAGGGGGCTCAATCTGGGGCCAACGTCCTGACTTTC. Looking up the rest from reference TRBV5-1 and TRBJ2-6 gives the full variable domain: KAGVTQTPRYLIKTRGQQVTLSCSPISGHRSVSWYQQTPGQGLQFLFEYFSETQRNKGNFPGRFSGRQFSNSRSEMNVSTLELGDSALYLCASSFPRGQGAQSGANVLTFGAGSRLTVL.

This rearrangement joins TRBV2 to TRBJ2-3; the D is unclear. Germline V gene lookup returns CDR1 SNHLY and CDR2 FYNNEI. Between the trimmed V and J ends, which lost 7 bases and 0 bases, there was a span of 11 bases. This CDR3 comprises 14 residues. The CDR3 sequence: CASTPDSSTDTQYF. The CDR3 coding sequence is TGTGCCAGCACCCCAGACTCGAGCACAGATACGCAGTATTTT.

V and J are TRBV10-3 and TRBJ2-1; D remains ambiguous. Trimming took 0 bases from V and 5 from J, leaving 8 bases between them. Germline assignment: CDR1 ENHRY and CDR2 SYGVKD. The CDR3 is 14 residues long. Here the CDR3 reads CAISESIQNNEQFF. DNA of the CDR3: TGTGCCATCAGTGAGTCGATACAGAACAATGAGCAGTTCTTC.

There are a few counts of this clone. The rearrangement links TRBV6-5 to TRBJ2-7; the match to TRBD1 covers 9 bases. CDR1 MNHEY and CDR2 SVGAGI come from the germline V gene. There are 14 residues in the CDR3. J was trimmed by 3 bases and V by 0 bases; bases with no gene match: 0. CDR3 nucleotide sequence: TGTGCCAGCAGTTACTCGACAGGGGGCTACGAGCAGTACTTC. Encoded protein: CASSYSTGGYEQYF.

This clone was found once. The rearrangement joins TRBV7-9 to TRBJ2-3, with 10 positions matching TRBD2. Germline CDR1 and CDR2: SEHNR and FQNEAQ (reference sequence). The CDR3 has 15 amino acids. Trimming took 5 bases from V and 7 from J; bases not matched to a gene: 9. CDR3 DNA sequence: TGTGCCAGCAGCGATCTAAGCGGGGGGGCTTATACGCAGTATTTT. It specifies CASSDLSGGAYTQYF.

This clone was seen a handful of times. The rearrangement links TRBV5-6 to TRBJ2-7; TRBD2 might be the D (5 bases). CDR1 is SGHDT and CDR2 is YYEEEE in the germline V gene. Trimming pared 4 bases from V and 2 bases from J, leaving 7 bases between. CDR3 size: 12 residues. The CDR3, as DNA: TGTGCCAGCAGCACCGGGACCTACGAGCAGTACTTC. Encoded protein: CASSTGTYEQYF.

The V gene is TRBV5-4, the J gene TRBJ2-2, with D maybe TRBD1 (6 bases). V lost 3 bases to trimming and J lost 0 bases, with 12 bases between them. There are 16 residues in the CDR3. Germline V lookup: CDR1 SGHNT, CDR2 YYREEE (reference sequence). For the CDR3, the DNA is TGTGCCAGCAGCTCCGCCGGACAGACGAACACCGGGGAGCTGTTTTTT. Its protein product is CASSSAGQTNTGELFF.

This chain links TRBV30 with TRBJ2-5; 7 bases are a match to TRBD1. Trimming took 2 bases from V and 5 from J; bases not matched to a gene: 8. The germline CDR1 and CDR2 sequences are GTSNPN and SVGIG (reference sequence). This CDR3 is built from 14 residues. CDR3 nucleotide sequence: TGTGCCTGGAGTCGGGAAGGGGGCGAGGAGACCCAGTACTTC. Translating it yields CAWSREGGEETQYF.

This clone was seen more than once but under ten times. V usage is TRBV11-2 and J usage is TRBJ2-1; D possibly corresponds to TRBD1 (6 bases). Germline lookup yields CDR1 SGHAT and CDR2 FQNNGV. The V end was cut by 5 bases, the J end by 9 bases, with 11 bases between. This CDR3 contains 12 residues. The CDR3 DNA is TGTGCCAGCAGCAATAGGGGGTCTGAGCAGTTCTTC. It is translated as CASSNRGSEQFF.

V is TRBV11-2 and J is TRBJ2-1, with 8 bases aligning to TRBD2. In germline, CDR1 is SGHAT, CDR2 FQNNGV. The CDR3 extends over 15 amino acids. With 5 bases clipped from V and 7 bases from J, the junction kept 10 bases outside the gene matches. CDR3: CASSAAWRGDNEQFF. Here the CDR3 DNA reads TGTGCCAGCAGCGCCGCTTGGCGGGGGGATAATGAGCAGTTCTTC. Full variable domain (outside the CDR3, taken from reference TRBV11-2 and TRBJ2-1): EAGVAQSPRYKIIEKRQSVAFWCNPISGHATLYWYQQILGQGPKLLIQFQNNGVVDDSQLPKDRFSAERLKGVDSTLKIQPAKLEDSAVYLCASSAAWRGDNEQFFGPGTRLTVL.

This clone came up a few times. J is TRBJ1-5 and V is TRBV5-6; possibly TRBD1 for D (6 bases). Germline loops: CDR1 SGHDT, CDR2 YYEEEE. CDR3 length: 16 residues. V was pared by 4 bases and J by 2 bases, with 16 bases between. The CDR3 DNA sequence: TGTGCCAGCAGCCAAGGGGGGGTCTTGGGCAATCAGCCCCAGCATTTT. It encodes CASSQGGVLGNQPQHF.

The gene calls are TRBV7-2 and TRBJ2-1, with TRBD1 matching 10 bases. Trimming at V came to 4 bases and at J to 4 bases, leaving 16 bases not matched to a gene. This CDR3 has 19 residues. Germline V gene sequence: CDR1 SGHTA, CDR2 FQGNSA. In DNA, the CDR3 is TGTGCCAGCAGCTCTCCGGGACAGGGGTTACAATTTCCTTACAATGAGCAGTTCTTC. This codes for CASSSPGQGLQFPYNEQFF.